The following is a T cell receptor (beta chain) sequence with its context. Which antigen it targets is not known. Base qualities are not provided; no much larger clone lies one nucleotide away. These data originate in a study of response to subunit inactivated influenza vaccine (dated by TCRdb to the late 2010s). About the study as a whole: To follow how T cells responded to a trivalent subunit inactivated influenza vaccine, the researchers relied on deep quantitative profiling of the T cell receptor repertoire. The full study reports these points: It was suggested by the authors that each seasonal influenza vaccination may recruit only a limited number of new T cells.

Relative to germline, V is missing 3 bases and J is missing 3 bases, with 3 bases of the junction outside any gene match. Spanning cysteine to phenylalanine, the CDR3 consists of 14 amino acids. Only the CDR3 DNA stays, 42 bases, in frame from base 1. CDR1 is given as DFQATT and CDR2 as SNEGSKA, both from the germline V gene (reference sequence). Receptor libraries were prepared by RT-PCR. Sequencing was performed on an Illumina HiSeq 2500. TCRdb reworked the public reads: Q25 trimming with fastp, MiXCR clone assembly, productive beta chains retained. Entries are consolidated by CDR3 protein sequence, retaining the most common genes and DNA. The sample table holds hundreds of thousands of distinct CDR3 sequences, of which 12% were seen once. The top ten hold more than 8.5% of the sample.

The chain uses TRBV20-1 and TRBJ1-4, and 8 junctional nucleotides match TRBD1. This specimen was PBMCs from blood, taken on the day of vaccination. The clonotype comes from a man aged 50 to 60 who received an inactivated influenza vaccine. Donor details come from another sample of the same person, matched by shared clones. The CDR3 is CSASPGQANEKLFF. In nucleotides, the sequence is TGCAGTGCTAGTCCGGGACAGGCTAATGAAAAACTGTTTTTT.